This TCR beta chain was profiled in a study of T cells after yellow fever vaccination. Study results and caveats: A limited proportion of clonotypes was detected within both the CD4 and CD8 compartments. Primary-vaccination clones mostly resurfaced post-booster (about 95% CD4, approximately 89% CD8). Researchers cautioned that FACS-sorted repertoires could harbor abundant clonotypes contaminating from the bulk population.

The TCR cDNA carried a universal primer site and UMIs from 5'RACE template switching. MiXCR, applied by TCRdb to the 5' RACE reads, yields one record per CDR3 protein. The table lists a few hundred thousand distinct CDR3 sequences, over 4% of them singletons. This clonotype was counted at least ten times. Its antigen is not identified. This clonotype was obtained from a young man who received the YFV17D yellow fever vaccine. The input for sequencing was PBMCs, taken 5 days after the yellow fever booster vaccination.

CDR3 amino acids: CASSWDRGGTEAFF. CDR3 DNA: TGCGCCAGCAGCTGGGACAGGGGAGGCACTGAAGCTTTCTTT. The chain links TRBV5-1 to TRBJ1-1; 10 nucleotides match TRBD1. CDR3 length: 14 amino acids. CDR1 SGHRS and CDR2 YFSETQ come from the germline V gene. After removal of 3 bases from V and 4 bases from J, the junction contained 3 bases not matched to a gene.